One sample yielded the 3 T cell receptor beta chains listed below, sequenced in a study of technical replicates of blood from a few donors. Here immunoSEQ multiplex PCR was the method, and the copy in TCRdb shows in-frame clones only, minus some. The data contain tens of thousands of clones, 91% of them singletons. Sample: PBMCs. Receptors were obtained from a human donor in good health. Some clones in this sample may be carry-over from other donors' samples.

This clone was seen only once. The genes are TRBV7-2 and TRBJ1-2; 9 bases match TRBD1. Trimming at V came to 5 bases and at J to 7 bases, leaving 14 bases not matched to a gene. This CDR3 has 16 residues. The V gene's germline CDR1 is SGHTA and CDR2 FQGNSA. CDR3 protein: CASSRDGTQGAGGYTF. DNA for the CDR3: TGTGCCAGCAGCCGCGACGGAACACAGGGGGCGGGTGGCTACACCTTC. Based on the CDR3 plus reference TRBV7-2 and TRBJ1-2, the full variable domain is GAGVSQSPSNKVTEKGKDVELRCDPISGHTALYWYRQSLGQGLEFLIYFQGNSAPDKSGLPSDRFSAERTGGSVSTLTIQRTQQEDSAVYLCASSRDGTQGAGGYTFGSGTRLTVV.

The chain couples TRBV7-2 to TRBJ2-2; 8 positions agree with TRBD2. CDR3 size: 14 residues. CDR1 is SGHTA and CDR2 is FQGNSA in the germline V gene. Germline trimming cut 8 bases from V and 3 bases from J; bases unmatched to any gene: 5. Here the CDR3 reads CASRGGRDTGELFF. The CDR3 DNA is TGTGCCAGCCGGGGGGGAAGGGACACCGGGGAGCTGTTTTTT.

The V gene is TRBV2, the J gene TRBJ2-3; the match to TRBD2 covers 8 bases. Germline CDR1 reads SNHLY; CDR2 reads FYNNEI. The CDR3 sequence is 14 residues long. V trimming: 9 bases; J trimming: 5 bases; junction bases outside the gene matches: 10. In nucleotides, the CDR3 is TGTGCCAGTGGTCGGGGGACTAGGGTAGATACGCAGTATTTT. Protein product: CASGRGTRVDTQYF.